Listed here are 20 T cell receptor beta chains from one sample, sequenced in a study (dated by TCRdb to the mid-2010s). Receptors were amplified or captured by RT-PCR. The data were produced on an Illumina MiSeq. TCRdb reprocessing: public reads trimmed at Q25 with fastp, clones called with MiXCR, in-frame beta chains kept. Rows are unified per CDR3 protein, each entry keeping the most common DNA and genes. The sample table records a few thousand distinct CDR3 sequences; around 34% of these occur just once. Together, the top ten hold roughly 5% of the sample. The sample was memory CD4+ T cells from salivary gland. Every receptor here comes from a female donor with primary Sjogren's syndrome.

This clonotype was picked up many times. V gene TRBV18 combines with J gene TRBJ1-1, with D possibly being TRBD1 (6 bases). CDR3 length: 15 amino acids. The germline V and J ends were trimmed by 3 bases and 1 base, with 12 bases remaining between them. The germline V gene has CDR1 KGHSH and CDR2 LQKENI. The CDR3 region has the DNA TGTGCCAGCTCACCCTCGGGACACCCGAACACTGAAGCTTTCTTT. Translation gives CASSPSGHPNTEAFF.

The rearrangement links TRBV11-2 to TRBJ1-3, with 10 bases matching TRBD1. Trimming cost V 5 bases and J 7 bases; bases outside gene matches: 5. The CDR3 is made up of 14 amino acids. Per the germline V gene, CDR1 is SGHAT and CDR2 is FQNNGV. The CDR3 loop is CASSTRQGANTIYF. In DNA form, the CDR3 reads TGTGCCAGCAGCACCAGACAGGGGGCCAACACCATATATTTT.

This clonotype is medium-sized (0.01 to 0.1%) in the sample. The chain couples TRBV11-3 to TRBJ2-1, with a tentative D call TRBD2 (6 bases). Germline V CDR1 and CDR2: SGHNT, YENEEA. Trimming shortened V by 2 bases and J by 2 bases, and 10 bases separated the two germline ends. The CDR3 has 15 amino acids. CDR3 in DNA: TGTGCCAGCAGCTTACAGGGAGGCACCTACAATGAGCAGTTCTTC. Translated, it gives CASSLQGGTYNEQFF. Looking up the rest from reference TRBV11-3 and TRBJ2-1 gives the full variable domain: EAGVVQSPRYKIIEKKQPVAFWCNPISGHNTLYWYLQNLGQGPELLIRYENEEAVDDSQLPKDRFSAERLKGVDSTLKIQPAELGDSAVYLCASSLQGGTYNEQFFGPGTRLTVL.

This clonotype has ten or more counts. CDR3 residues: CASSVEGGSPTGELFF. CDR3 nucleotides: TGTGCCAGCAGCGTAGAGGGCGGGAGCCCCACCGGGGAGCTGTTTTTT. The rearrangement joins TRBV9 to TRBJ2-2; TRBD2 aligns across 7 bases. CDR1 is SGDLS and CDR2 is YYNGEE in the germline V gene. The CDR3 spans 16 residues. V lost 0 bases, J lost 4 bases, and 6 bases stayed unmatched. The full variable domain, completed using reference TRBV9 and TRBJ2-2, is DSGVTQTPKHLITATGQRVTLRCSPRSGDLSVYWYQQSLDQGLQFLIQYYNGEERAKGNILERFSAQQFPDLHSELNLSSLELGDSALYFCASSVEGGSPTGELFFGEGSRLTVL.

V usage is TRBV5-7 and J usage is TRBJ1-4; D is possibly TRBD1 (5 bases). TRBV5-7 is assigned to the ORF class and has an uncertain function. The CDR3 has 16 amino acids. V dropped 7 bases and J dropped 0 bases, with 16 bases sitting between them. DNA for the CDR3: TGTGCCAGCTCCTCCTACTCGGGGGCAACTAATGAAAAACTGTTTTTT. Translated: CASSSYSGATNEKLFF.

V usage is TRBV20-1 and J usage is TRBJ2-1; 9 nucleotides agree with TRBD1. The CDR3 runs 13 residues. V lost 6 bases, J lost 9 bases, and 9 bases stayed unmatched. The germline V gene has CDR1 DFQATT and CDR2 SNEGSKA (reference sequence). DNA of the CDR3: TGCAGTGCCAGCAGTTCACAGGGGGCTGAGCAGTTCTTC. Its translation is CSASSSQGAEQFF.

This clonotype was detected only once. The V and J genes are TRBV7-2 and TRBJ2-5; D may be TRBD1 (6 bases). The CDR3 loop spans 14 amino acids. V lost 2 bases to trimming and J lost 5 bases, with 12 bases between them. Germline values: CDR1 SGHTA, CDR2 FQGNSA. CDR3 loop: CASSLQGKRETQYF. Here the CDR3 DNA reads TGTGCCAGCAGCTTACAGGGGAAAAGGGAGACCCAGTACTTC.

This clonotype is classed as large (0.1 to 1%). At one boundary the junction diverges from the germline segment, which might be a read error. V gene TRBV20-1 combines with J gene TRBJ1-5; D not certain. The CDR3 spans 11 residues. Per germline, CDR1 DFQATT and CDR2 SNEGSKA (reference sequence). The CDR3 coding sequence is TGCAGTGTTAGACGGGGTCAGCCCCAGCATTTT. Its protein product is CSVRRGQPQHF.

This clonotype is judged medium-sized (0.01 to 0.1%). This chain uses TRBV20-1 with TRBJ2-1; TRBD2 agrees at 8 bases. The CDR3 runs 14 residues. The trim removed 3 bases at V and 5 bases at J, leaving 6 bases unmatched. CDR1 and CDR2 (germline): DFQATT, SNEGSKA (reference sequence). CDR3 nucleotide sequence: TGCAGTGCTAGTCGGGGGGGGGACCACAATGAGCAGTTCTTC. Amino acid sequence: CSASRGGDHNEQFF.

The CDR3 loop is CASSLLGIRSPLHF. CDR3 DNA: TGTGCCAGCAGTTTGTTGGGGATAAGGTCACCCCTCCACTTT. The chain links TRBV12-3 or TRBV12-4 to TRBJ1-6, with D unresolved. V was clipped by 3 bases and J by 10 bases, with 13 bases between them. CDR3 size: 14 residues.

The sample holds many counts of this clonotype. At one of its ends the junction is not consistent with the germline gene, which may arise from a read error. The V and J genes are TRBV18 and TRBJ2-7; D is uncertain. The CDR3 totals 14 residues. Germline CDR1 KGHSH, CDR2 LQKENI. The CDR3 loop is CASSPETGLKERYF. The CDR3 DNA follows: TGTGCCAGCTCACCAGAAACGGGCTTGAAAGAGCGGTACTTC.

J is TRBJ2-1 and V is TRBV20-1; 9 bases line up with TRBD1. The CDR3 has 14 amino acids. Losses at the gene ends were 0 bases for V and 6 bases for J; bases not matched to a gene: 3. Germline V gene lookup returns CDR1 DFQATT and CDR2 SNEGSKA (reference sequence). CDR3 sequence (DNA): TGCAGTGCTAGAGATCCGACAGGGGGCAATGAGCAGTTCTTC. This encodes CSARDPTGGNEQFF.

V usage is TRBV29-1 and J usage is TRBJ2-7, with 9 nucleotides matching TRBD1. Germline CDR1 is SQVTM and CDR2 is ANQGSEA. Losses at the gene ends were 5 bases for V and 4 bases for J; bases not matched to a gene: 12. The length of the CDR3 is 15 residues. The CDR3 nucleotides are TGCAGCGTTTCCGATGGACAGGGGAGGGTATACGAGCAGTACTTC. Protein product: CSVSDGQGRVYEQYF.

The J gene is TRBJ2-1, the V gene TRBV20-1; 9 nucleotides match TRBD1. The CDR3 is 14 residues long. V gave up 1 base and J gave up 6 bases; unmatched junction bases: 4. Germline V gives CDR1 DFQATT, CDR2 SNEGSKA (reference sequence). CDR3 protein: CSARASTGGNEQFF. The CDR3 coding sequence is TGCAGTGCTAGAGCCTCGACAGGGGGCAATGAGCAGTTCTTC.

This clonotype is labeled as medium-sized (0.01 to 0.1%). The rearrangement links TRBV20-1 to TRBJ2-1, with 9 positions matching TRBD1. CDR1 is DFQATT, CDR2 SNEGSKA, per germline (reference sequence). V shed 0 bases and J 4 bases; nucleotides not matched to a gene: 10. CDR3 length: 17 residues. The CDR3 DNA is TGCAGTGCTAGAGATCAGAGGGGGACAGGGAAATACAATGAGCAGTTCTTC. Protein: CSARDQRGTGKYNEQFF.

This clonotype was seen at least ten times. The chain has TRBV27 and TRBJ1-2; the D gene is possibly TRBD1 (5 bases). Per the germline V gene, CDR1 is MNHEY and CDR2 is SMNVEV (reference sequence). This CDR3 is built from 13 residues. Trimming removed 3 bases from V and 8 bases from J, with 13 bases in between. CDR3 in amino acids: CASSLVGTSGYTF. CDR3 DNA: TGTGCCAGCAGTTTGGTAGGGACGTCAGGCTACACCTTC.

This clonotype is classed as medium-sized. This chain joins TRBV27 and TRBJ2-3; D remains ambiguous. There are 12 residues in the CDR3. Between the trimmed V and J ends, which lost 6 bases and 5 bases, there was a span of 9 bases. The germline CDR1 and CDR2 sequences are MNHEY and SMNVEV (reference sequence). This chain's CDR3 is CASSRTGDTQYF. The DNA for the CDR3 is TGTGCCAGCAGCCGGACCGGAGATACGCAGTATTTT.

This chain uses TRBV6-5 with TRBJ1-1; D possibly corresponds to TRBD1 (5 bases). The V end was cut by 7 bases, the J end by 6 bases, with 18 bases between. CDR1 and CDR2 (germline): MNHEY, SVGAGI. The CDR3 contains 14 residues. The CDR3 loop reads CASKASGGVAEAFF. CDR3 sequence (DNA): TGTGCCAGCAAGGCTAGCGGGGGGGTGGCTGAAGCTTTCTTT.

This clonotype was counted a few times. The CDR3 DNA sequence: TGTGCCAGCAGCGGGTCGGGCAGGGGGACCTACAATGAGCAGTTCTTC. Protein: CASSGSGRGTYNEQFF. The chain carries TRBV5-4 and TRBJ2-1, with 7 bases matching TRBD1. Germline loops: CDR1 SGHNT, CDR2 YYREEE (reference sequence). V gave up 4 bases and J gave up 2 bases; unmatched junction bases: 9. This CDR3 comprises 16 residues.

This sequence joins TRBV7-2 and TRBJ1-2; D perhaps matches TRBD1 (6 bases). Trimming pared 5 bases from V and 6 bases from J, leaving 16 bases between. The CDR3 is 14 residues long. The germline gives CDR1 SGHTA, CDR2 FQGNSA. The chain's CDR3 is CASSQQGPGNGYTF. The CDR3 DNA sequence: TGTGCCAGCAGCCAACAGGGACCGGGGAATGGCTACACCTTC.